This T cell receptor beta chain was documented in a study of T cell repertoires in cytomegalovirus infection. In the study overall: Peptides in the study included HLA-C-restricted and HLA-B-restricted CMV epitopes. Public TCR beta signatures indicated both CMV infection and matching HLA type.

V was pared by 7 bases and J by 1 base, with 3 bases of the junction left unmatched. CDR1 is SQVTM, CDR2 ANQGSEA, per germline. There are 13 residues in the CDR3. A remark on this clonotype: Its antigen is undetermined.

TCRdb called the reads again in MiXCR, with one record for every CDR3 protein. The sample lists about 770,000 distinct CDR3 sequences; around 29% were seen once. The chain has TRBV29-1 and TRBJ2-3, with 9 positions matching TRBD2. This TCR derives from a human donor in good health (CMV status not recorded). Some clones in this sample may be carry-over from other donors' samples. The material was cultured CD8+ T cells from PBMCs, obtained from culture after CMV antigen stimulation. This chain's CDR3 is CSEASGGTDTQYF. In nucleotides, the CDR3 is TGCAGCGAGGCTAGCGGGGGCACAGATACGCAGTATTTT.